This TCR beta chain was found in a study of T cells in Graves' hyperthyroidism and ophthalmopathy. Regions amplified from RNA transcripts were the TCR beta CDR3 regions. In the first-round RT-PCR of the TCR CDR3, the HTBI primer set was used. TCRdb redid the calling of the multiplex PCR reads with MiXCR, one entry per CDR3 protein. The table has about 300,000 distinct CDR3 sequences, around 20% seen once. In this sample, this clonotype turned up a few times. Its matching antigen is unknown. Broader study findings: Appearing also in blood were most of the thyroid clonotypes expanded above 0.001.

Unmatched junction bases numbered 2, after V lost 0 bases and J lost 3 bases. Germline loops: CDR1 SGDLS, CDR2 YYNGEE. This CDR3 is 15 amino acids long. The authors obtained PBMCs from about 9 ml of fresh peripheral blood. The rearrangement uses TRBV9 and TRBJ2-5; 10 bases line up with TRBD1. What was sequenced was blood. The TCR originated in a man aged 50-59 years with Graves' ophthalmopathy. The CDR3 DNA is TGTGCCAGCAGCGTAGGAGGGACAGGGGAAGAGACCCAGTACTTC. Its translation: CASSVGGTGEETQYF.